This T cell receptor beta chain is drawn from a study of blood T cell repertoires in COVID-19. The table lists this clone with a few counts. The V end lost 4 bases, the J end lost 5 bases, and 15 bases lay between the germline ends. Germline CDR1 is SGHNT and CDR2 is YYREEE (reference sequence). The CDR3 covers 14 residues. Here immunoSEQ multiplex PCR was the method, and the copy in TCRdb shows in-frame clones only, minus some. The sample yields some 120,000 clones, about four fifths seen once. Sequencing input: peripheral blood. The V and J genes are TRBV5-4 and TRBJ1-1; TRBD1 might be the D (6 bases). The sequence was obtained from a human donor in a cohort sampled during active COVID-19. The DNA for the CDR3 is TGTGCCAGCAGCAAGGGCAGGGGAGAGACTGAAGCTTTCTTT. Protein: CASSKGRGETEAFF.